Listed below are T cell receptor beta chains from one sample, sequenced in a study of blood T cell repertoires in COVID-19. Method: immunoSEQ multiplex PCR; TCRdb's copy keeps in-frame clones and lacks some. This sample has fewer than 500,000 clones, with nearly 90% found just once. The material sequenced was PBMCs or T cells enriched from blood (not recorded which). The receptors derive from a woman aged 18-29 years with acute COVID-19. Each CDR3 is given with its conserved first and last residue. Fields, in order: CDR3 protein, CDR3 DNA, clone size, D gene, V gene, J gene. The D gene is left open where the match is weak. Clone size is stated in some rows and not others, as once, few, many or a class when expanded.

CDR3: CASSYSRQSGANVLTF
DNA: TGTGCCAGCAGTTACTCGAGGCAATCTGGGGCCAACGTCCTGACTTTC
size: -
D: -
V: TRBV6-5
J: TRBJ2-6

CDR3: CASSLESSGPYNQPQHF
DNA: TGTGCCAGCAGCTTGGAATCCTCAGGGCCCTACAATCAGCCCCAGCATTTT
size: -
D: -
V: TRBV5-5
J: TRBJ1-5

CDR3: CASSIGGSQNQPQHF
DNA: TGTGCCAGCAGTATTGGGGGCTCTCAGAATCAGCCCCAGCATTTT
size: -
D: -
V: TRBV6-2/TRBV6-3
J: TRBJ1-5

CDR3: CASSPGRIGGSNQPQHF
DNA: TGTGCCAGCTCACCCGGGAGGATTGGGGGGAGCAATCAGCCCCAGCATTTT
size: few
D: -
V: TRBV18
J: TRBJ1-5

CDR3: CASSPGTTLEKLFF
DNA: TGTGCCAGCAGCCCTGGGACAACCCTTGAAAAACTGTTTTTT
size: -
D: -
V: TRBV9
J: TRBJ1-4

CDR3: CSASRSGGIYNEQFF
DNA: TGCAGCGCCTCCCGGTCCGGAGGCATATACAATGAGCAGTTCTTC
size: -
D: -
V: TRBV29-1
J: TRBJ2-1

CDR3: CASSQSFVGGKQYGYTF
DNA: TGCGCCAGCAGCCAATCGTTTGTCGGGGGGAAGCAATATGGCTACACCTTC
size: -
D: -
V: TRBV4-1
J: TRBJ1-2

CDR3: CASSVNRANYGYTF
DNA: TGTGCCAGCAGCGTAAACAGGGCTAACTATGGCTACACCTTC
size: -
D: -
V: TRBV9
J: TRBJ1-2

CDR3: CASSFAASRMNTEAFF
DNA: TGTGCCAGCAGCTTTGCGGCAAGCCGCATGAACACTGAAGCTTTCTTT
size: few
D: -
V: TRBV5-6
J: TRBJ1-1

CDR3: CASSPPEEAFF
DNA: TGTGCCAGCAGCCCCCCAGAAGAAGCTTTCTTT
size: -
D: -
V: TRBV6-8
J: TRBJ1-1

CDR3: CASSFSEGASGADTQYF
DNA: TGTGCCAGCAGCTTTTCGGAAGGGGCCTCAGGGGCAGATACGCAGTATTTT
size: -
D: -
V: TRBV5-6
J: TRBJ2-3

CDR3: CASTGDRRNTGELFF
DNA: TGTGCCAGCACTGGGGACAGGAGAAACACCGGGGAGCTGTTTTTT
size: -
D: TRBD1
V: TRBV27
J: TRBJ2-2

CDR3: CAIRRENTEAFF
DNA: TGTGCCATCAGGAGGGAGAACACTGAAGCTTTCTTT
size: -
D: -
V: TRBV10-3
J: TRBJ1-1

CDR3: CASSSGQGNGYTF
DNA: TGCGCCAGCAGCTCGGGACAGGGAAATGGCTACACCTTC
size: -
D: TRBD1
V: TRBV5-1
J: TRBJ1-2

CDR3: CSVTPHTPGGPGYTF
DNA: TGCAGCGTAACCCCCCACACTCCAGGGGGGCCTGGCTACACCTTC
size: -
D: TRBD1
V: TRBV29-1
J: TRBJ1-2

CDR3: CASSQGTVRGEQYF
DNA: TGTGCCAGCAGCCAAGGAACTGTCCGCGGGGAGCAGTACTTC
size: once
D: -
V: TRBV3-1/TRBV3-2
J: TRBJ2-7

CDR3: CASSSVWTSGPEARDTQYF
DNA: TGTGCCAGCAGCTCGGTATGGACTAGCGGGCCCGAAGCGAGAGATACGCAGTATTTT
size: -
D: TRBD2
V: TRBV7-2
J: TRBJ2-3

CDR3: CASSLVGDRGNTQYF
DNA: TGCGCCAGCAGCTTGGTAGGGGACAGGGGGAATACGCAGTATTTT
size: -
D: TRBD1
V: TRBV5-1
J: TRBJ2-3

CDR3: CASSKTGREQYF
DNA: TGTGCCAGCAGTAAGACAGGGCGCGAGCAGTACTTC
size: -
D: TRBD1
V: TRBV3-1/TRBV3-2
J: TRBJ2-7

CDR3: CASSFGELAGYNEQFF
DNA: TGTGCCAGCAGCTTTGGGGAGCTAGCGGGGTACAATGAGCAGTTCTTC
size: -
D: TRBD2
V: TRBV7-7
J: TRBJ2-1

CDR3: CASSYGLAGVSGELFF
DNA: TGTGCCAGCAGTTACGGACTAGCGGGAGTCTCCGGGGAGCTGTTTTTT
size: -
D: TRBD2
V: TRBV6-2/TRBV6-3
J: TRBJ2-2

CDR3: CASSHPVGGVYEQYF
DNA: TGCGCCAGCAGCCATCCTGTAGGGGGGGTTTACGAGCAGTACTTC
size: -
D: -
V: TRBV4-1
J: TRBJ2-7

CDR3: CASSRQNTGELFF
DNA: TGTGCCAGCAGCAGACAGAACACCGGGGAGCTGTTTTTT
size: -
D: -
V: TRBV3-1/TRBV3-2
J: TRBJ2-2

CDR3: CAWSSFNYGYTF
DNA: TGTGCCTGGAGTAGCTTTAACTATGGCTACACCTTC
size: -
D: -
V: TRBV30
J: TRBJ1-2

CDR3: CASTPRPHPSSYNEQFF
DNA: TGTGCCAGCACACCCAGGCCCCACCCGAGCTCCTACAATGAGCAGTTCTTC
size: -
D: -
V: TRBV6-4
J: TRBJ2-1

CDR3: CASRAGGTSVQETQYF
DNA: TGTGCAAGTCGCGCAGGGGGGACTAGCGTCCAAGAGACCCAGTACTTC
size: few
D: -
V: TRBV12-2
J: TRBJ2-5